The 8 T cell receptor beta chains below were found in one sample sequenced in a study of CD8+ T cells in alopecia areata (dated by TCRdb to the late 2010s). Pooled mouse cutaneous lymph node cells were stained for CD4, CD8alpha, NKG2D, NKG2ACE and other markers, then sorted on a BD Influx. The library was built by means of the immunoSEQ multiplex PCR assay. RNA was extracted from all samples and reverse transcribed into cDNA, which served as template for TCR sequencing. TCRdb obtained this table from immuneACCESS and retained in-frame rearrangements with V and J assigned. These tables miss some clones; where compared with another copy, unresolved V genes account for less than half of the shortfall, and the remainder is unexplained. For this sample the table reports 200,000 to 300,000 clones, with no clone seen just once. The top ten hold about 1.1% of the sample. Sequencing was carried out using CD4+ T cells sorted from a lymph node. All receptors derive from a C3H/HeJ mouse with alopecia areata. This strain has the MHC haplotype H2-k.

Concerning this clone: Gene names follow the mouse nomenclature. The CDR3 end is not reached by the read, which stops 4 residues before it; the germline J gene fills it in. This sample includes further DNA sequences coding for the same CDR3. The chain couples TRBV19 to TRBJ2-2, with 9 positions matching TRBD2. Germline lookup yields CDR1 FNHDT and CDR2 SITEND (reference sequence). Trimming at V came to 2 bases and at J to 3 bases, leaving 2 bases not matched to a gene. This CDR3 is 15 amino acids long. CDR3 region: CASSIWGGDTGQLYF. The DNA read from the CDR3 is TGTGCCAGCAGTATCTGGGGGGGAGACACCGGG.

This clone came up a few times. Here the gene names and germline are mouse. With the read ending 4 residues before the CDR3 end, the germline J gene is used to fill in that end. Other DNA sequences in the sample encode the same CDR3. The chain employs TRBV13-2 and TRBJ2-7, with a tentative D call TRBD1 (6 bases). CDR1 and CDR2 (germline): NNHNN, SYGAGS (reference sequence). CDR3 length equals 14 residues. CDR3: CASGDAWDNYEQYF. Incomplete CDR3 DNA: TGTGCCAGCGGTGATGCTTGGGACAATTAT.

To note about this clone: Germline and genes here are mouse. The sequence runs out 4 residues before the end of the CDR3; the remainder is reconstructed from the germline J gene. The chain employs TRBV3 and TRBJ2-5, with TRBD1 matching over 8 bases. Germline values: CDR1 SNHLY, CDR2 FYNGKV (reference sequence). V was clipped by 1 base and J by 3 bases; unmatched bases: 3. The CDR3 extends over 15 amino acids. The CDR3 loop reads CASSLGTGSQDTQYF. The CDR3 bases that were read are TGTGCCAGCAGCTTAGGGACAGGGTCTCAAGAC. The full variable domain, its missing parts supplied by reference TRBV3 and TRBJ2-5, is GPKVLQIPSHQIIDMGQMVTLNCDPVSNHLYFYWYKQILGQQMEFLVNFYNGKVMEKSKLFKDQFSVERPDGSYFTLKIQPTALEDSAVYFCASSLGTGSQDTQYFGPGTRLLVL.

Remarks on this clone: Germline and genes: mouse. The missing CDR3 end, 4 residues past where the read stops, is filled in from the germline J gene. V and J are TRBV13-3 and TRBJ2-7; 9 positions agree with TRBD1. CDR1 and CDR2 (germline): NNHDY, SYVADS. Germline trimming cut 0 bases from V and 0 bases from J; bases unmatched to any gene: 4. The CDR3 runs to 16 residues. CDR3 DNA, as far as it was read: TGTGCCAGCAGTGATGCACCGGGACAGGGCTCCTAT. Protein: CASSDAPGQGSY. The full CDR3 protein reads CASSDAPGQGSYEQYF.

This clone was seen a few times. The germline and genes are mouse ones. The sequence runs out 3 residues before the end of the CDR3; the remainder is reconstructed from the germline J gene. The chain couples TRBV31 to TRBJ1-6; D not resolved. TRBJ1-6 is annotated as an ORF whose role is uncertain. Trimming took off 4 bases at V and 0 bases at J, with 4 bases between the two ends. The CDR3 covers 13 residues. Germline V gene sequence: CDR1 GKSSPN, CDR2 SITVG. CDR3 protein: CAWTVSYNSPLYF. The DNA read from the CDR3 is TGTGCCTGGACAGTTTCCTATAATTCGCCC.

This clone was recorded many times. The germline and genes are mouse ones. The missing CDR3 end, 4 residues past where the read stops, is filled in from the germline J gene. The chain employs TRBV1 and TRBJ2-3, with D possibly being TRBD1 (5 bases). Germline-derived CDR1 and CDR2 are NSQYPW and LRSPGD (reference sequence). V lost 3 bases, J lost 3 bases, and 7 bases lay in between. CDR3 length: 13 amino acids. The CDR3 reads CTCSANRAETLYF. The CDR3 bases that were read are TGCACCTGCAGTGCTAACAGGGCAGAA.

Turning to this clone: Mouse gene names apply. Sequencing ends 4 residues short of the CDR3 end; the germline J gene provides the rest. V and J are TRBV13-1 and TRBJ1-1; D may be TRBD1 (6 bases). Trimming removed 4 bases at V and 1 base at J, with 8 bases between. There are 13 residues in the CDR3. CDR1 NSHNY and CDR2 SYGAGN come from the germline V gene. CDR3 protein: CASSPDRNTEVFF. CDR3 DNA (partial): TGTGCCAGCAGTCCGGACAGAAACACA.

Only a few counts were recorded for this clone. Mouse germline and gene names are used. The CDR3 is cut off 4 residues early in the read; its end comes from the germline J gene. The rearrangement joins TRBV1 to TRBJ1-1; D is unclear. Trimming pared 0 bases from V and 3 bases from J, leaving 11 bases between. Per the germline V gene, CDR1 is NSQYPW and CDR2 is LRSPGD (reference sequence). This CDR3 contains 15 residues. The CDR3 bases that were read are TGCACCTGCAGTGCAGAGGTGGGGAGTGACACA. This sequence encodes CTCSAEVGSDT. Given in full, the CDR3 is CTCSAEVGSDTEVFF.